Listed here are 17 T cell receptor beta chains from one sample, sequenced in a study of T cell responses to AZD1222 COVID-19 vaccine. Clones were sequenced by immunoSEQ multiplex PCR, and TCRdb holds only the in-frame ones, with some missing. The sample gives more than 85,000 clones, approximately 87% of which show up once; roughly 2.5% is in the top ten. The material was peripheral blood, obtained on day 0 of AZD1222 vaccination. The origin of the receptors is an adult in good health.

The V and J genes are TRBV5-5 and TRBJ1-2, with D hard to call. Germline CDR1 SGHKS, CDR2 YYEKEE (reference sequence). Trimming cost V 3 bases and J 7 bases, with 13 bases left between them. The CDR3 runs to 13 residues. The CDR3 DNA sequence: TGTGCCAGCAGCTCAACCCACGTACCTGGCTACACCTTC. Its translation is CASSSTHVPGYTF.

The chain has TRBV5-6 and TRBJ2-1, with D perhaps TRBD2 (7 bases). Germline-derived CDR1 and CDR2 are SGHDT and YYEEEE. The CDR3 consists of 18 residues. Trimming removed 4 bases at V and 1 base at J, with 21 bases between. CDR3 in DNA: TGTGCCAGCAGCCCAATGCGAGGGAGGGGGACTTCCTACAATGAGCAGTTCTTC. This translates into CASSPMRGRGTSYNEQFF.

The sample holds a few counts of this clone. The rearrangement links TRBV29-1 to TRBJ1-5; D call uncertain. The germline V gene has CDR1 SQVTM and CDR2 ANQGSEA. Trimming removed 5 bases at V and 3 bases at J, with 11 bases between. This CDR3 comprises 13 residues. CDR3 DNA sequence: TGCAGCGTTAGTGACCCGCCCAATCAGCCCCAGCATTTT. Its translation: CSVSDPPNQPQHF.

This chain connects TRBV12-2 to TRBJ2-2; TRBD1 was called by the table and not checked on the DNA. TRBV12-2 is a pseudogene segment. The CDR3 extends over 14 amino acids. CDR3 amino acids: CAREDRGNTGELFF. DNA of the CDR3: TGTGCAAGGGAGGACAGGGGGAATACCGGGGAGCTGTTTTTT.

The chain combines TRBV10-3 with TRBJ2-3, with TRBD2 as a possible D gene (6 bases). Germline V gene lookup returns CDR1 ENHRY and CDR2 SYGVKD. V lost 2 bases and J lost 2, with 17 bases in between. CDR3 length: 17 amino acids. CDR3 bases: TGTGCCATCAGTGAGCCGTTCCGGGACTCTAACACAGATACGCAGTATTTT. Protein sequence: CAISEPFRDSNTDTQYF.

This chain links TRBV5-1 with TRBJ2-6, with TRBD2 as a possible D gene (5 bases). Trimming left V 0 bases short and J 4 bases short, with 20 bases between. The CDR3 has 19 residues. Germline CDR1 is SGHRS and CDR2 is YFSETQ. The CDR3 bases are TGCGCCAGCAGCTTGGCCAACCTTGGTAGAGGGCCGGGGGCCAACGTCCTGACTTTC. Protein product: CASSLANLGRGPGANVLTF.

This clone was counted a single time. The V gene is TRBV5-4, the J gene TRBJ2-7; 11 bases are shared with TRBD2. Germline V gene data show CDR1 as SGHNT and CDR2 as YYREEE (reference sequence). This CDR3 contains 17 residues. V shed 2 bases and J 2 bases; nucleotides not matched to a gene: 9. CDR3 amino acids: CASSFGATSGGAYEQYF. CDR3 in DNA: TGTGCCAGCAGCTTTGGAGCAACTAGCGGGGGTGCCTACGAGCAGTACTTC.

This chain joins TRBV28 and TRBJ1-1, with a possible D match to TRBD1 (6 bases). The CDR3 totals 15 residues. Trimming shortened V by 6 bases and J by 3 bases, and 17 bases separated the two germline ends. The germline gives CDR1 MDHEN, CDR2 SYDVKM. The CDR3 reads CASSLPTGFYTEAFF. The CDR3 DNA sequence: TGTGCCAGCAGCCTCCCAACAGGGTTTTACACTGAAGCTTTCTTT.

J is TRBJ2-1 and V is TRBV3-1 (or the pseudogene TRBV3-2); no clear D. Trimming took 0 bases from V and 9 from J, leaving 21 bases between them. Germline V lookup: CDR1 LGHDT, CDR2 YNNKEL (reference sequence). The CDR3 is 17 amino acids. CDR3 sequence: CASSQDDRIRSLGEQFF. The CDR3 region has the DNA TGTGCCAGCAGCCAAGATGATAGGATTCGGTCTTTGGGTGAGCAGTTCTTC.

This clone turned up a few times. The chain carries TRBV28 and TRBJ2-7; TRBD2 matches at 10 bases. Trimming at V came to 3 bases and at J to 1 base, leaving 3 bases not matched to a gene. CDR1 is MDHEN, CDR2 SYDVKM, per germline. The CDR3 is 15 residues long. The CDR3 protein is CASSFGTSASYEQYF. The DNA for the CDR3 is TGTGCCAGCAGTTTCGGGACTAGCGCGTCCTACGAGCAGTACTTC.

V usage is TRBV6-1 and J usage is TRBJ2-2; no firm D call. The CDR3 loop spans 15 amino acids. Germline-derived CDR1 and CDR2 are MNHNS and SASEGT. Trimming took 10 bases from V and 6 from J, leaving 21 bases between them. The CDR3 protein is CATTPTPRRAGELFF. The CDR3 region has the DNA TGTGCCACCACCCCGACCCCACGTCGAGCCGGGGAGCTGTTTTTT.

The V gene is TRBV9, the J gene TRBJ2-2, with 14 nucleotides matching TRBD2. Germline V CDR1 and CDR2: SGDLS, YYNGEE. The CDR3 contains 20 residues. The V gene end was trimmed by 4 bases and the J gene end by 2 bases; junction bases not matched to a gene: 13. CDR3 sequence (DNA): TGTGCCAGCAGCACCCGGGGACTAGCGGGGGACCACAAAAACACCGGGGAGCTGTTTTTT. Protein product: CASSTRGLAGDHKNTGELFF.

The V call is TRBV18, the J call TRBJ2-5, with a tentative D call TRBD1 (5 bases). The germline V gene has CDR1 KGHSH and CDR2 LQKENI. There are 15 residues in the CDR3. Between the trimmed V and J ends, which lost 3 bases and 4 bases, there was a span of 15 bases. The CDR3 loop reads CASSPNQGQGETQYF. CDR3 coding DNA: TGTGCCAGCTCACCCAACCAGGGCCAGGGAGAGACCCAGTACTTC.

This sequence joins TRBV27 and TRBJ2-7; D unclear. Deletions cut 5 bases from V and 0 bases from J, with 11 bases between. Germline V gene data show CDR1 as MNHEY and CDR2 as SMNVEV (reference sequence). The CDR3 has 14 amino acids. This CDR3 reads CASSPFTDSYEQYF. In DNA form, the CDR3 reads TGTGCCAGCAGTCCGTTTACTGACTCCTACGAGCAGTACTTC.

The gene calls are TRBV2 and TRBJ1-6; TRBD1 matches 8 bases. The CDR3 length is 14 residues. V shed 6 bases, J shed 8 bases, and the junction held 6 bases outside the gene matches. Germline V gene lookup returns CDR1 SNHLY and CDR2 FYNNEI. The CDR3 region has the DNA TGTGCCAGCAGCGAGGACAGGGCTTATTCACCCCTCCACTTT. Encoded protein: CASSEDRAYSPLHF.

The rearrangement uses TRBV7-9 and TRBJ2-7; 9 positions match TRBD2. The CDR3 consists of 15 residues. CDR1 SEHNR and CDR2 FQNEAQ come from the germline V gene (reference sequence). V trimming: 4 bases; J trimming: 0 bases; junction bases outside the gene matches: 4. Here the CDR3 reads CASSSRTSVSYEQYF. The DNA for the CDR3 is TGTGCCAGCAGCTCCCGGACTAGCGTCTCCTACGAGCAGTACTTC.

The CDR3 sequence: CASGSWDSQYF. The CDR3 DNA reads as TGTGCTAGTGGTTCGTGGGACTCGCAGTACTTC. The rearrangement links TRBV12-5 to TRBJ2-7; D might be TRBD2 (6 bases). Germline lookup yields CDR1 LGHNT and CDR2 FRNRAP. The CDR3 is 11 amino acids. V lost 4 bases and J lost 9, with 10 bases in between.